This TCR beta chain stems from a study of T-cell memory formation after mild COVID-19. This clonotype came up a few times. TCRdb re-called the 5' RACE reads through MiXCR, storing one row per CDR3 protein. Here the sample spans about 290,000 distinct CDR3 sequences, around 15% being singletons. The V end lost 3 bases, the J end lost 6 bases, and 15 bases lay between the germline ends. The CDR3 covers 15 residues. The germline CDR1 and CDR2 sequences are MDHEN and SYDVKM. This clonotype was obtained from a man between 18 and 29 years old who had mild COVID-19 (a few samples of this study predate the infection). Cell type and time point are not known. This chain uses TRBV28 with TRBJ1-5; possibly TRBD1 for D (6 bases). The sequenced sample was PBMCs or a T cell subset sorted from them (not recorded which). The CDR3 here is CASSLSGAAGQPQHF. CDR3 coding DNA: TGTGCCAGCAGTTTGTCAGGGGCTGCGGGTCAGCCCCAGCATTTT.